This TCR beta chain was observed in a study of T cells in Graves' hyperthyroidism and ophthalmopathy. Reasons for excluding patients were uncontrolled infection, other autoimmune disease, pregnancy or lactation. This clonotype was seen many times. What it binds is unknown. Researchers amplified the TCR beta CDR3 regions from RNA transcripts. When the TCR CDR3 underwent first-round RT-PCR, the HTBI primer set was used. TCRdb itself ran the multiplex PCR reads through MiXCR, one entry per CDR3 protein. The sample lists fewer than 350,000 distinct CDR3 sequences, over 12% occurring once. General study points: Among clonotypes expanded in thyroid above 0.001, most were also found in blood.

The CDR3 length is 13 residues. V was shortened by 4 bases and J by 5 bases, with 10 bases between the two germline ends. The chain uses TRBV12-3 or TRBV12-4 and TRBJ2-3; D not certain. The source of this sequence is a woman in her fifties or sixties with Graves' hyperthyroidism that later progressed to Graves' ophthalmopathy. Sequenced material: blood. The CDR3, as DNA: TGTGCCAGCAGTTACTCAGGCAAAGATACGCAGTATTTT. This translates into CASSYSGKDTQYF.